This T cell receptor beta chain was identified during a study of memory CD4+ T cells and cytomegalovirus serostatus (dated by TCRdb to between 2019 and 2020). For the wider study: The cohort comprised 33 healthy Belgian adults, 9 CMV seropositive and roughly 24 CMV seronegative. CD4+ memory TCRbeta repertoires of a Belgian cohort with known cytomegalovirus serostatus were sequenced in order to replicate a published TCR-based CMV serostatus classifier. Overall results and qualifications from the work: Results were interpreted as suggesting that the CMV-associated TCR signature is largely present in the CD4+ memory repertoire. For predicting CMV serostatus, the median bootstrapped AUC was 0.95 using the original framework and about 0.9 using a US-trained random forest. On the Belgian cohort, the classifier based on the original framework reached a median bootstrapped AUC of approximately 0.95, with a 95% CI of 0.76-1.00. Only CD4+CD45RO+ memory cells were sequenced, in contrast to the original study, which included naive and memory CD4+ and CD8+ populations. Of over 150 previously reported CMV-associated TCRbeta sequences, some 67 appeared in the CD4+ memory repertoires, each in one to five individuals.

The Quick-DNA Microprep Kit was used to extract genomic DNA from the sorted cells. Amplification of TCRbeta DNA was done with the immunoSEQ hsTCRbeta kit, following the protocol from the manufacturer. An Illumina MiSeq instrument was used to sequence the TCRbeta libraries. The original methods were these. After out-of-frame sequences were removed, 2,204,828 distinct TCRbeta sequences remained, averaging around 67,000 per individual. Two values were used to score each individual: the count of 150 to 200 previously reported CMV-associated TCRbeta sequences and the total count of productive distinct TCRbeta sequences. A beta-binomial model was reimplemented in Python, and scikit-learn random forests with default parameters were trained on US cohort data. Classifier performance on the Belgian cohort was summarized as median AUC with percentile confidence intervals over 10,000 bootstrap iterations. TCRdb limited this immuneACCESS table to in-frame rearrangements with V and J called. A share of clones is missing; checked studies link under half to unresolved V genes, and the rest is unexplained. The DNA was the basis for D and trimming; V, J and clone size are from that table. The sample records some 46,000 clones, roughly 83% of which are singletons. The ten largest clones capture 0.95% to 1.2% of the sample.

Single viable CD3+CD4+CD8-CD45RO+ cells were sorted as memory CD4+ T cells on a FACSAria II. CMV serostatus was determined using a Roche Elecsys assay that detects serum IgG against CMV pp150, pp28, p38 and p52. Following thawing, total CD4+ T cells were enriched through positive selection using CD4 magnetic microbeads. The samples came from a separate study whose specific focus was interrogating the CD4+ T cell memory repertoire. Peripheral blood mononuclear cells were isolated and cryopreserved according to standard operating procedures, and serum was kept at -80 degrees C. The staining relied on CD3-PerCP (BW264/56), CD4-APC (RPA-T4), CD45RO-PE (UCHT1) and CD8-Pacific Orange (3B5) antibodies, and Sytox blue was used to exclude non-viable cells. The germline V gene provides CDR1 MNHEY and CDR2 SVGAGI. The CDR3 runs 13 residues from the cysteine to the phenylalanine. Only CDR3 DNA is held: 39 bases, read in frame from base 1. V gives up 1 base and J gives up 2 bases, and the segment between their germline ends measures 5 bases.

On this clone itself: The target of this receptor is not known. Base-call qualities are not available, and no considerably larger clone is one nucleotide away.

The sample was memory CD4+ T cells from blood. The chain is encoded by TRBV6-5 joined to TRBJ1-2, with TRBD1 perhaps the D gene, on 5 matching bases. The clonotype originates from an adult in good health and CMV-seronegative. DNA sequence: TGTGCCAGCAGTTACTGGGACAACTATGGCTACACCTTC. The resulting protein is CASSYWDNYGYTF.